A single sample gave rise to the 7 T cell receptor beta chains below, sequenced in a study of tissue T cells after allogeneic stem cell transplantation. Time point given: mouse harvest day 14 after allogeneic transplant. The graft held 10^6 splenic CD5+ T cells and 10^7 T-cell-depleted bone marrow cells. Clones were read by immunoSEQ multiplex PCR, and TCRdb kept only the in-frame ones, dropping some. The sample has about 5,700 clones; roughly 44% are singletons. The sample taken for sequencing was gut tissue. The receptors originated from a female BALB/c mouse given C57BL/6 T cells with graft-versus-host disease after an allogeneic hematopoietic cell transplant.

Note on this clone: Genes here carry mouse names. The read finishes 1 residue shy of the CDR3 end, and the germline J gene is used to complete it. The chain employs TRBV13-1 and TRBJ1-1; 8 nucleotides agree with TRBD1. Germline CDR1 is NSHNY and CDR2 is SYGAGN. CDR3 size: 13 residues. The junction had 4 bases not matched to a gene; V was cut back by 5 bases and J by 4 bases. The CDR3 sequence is CASRAGGGTEVFF. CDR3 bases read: TGTGCCAGCAGGGCAGGGGGCGGCACAGAAGTCTTC.

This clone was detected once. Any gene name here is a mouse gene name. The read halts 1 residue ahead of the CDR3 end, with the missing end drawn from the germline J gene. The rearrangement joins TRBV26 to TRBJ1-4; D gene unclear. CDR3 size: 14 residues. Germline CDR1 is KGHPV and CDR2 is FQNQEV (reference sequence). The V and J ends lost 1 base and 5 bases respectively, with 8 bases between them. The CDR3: CASSLLGRNERLFF. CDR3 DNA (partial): TGTGCCAGCAGTCTGTTGGGGAGGAACGAAAGATTATTT. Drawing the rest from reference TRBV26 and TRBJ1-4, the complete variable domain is NSKVIQTPRYLVKGQGQKAKMRCIPEKGHPVVFWYQQNKNNEFKFLINFQNQEVLQQIDMTEKRFSAECPSNSPCSLEIQSSEAGDSALYLCASSLLGRNERLFFGHGTKLSVL.

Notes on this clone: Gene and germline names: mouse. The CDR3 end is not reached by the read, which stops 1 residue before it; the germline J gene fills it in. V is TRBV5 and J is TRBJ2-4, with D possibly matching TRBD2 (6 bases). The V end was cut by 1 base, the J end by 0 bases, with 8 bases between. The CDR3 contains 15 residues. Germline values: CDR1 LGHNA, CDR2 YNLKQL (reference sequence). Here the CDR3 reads CASSQVWGSQNTLYF. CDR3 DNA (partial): TGTGCCAGCAGCCAAGTCTGGGGAAGTCAAAACACCTTGTAC.

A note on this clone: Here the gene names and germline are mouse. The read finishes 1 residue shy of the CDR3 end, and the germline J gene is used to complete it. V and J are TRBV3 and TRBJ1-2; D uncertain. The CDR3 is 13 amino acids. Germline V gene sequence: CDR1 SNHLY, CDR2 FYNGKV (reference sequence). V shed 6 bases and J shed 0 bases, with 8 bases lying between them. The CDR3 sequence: CASSPTANSDYTF. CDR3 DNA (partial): TGTGCCAGCAGTCCAACAGCAAACTCCGACTACACC.

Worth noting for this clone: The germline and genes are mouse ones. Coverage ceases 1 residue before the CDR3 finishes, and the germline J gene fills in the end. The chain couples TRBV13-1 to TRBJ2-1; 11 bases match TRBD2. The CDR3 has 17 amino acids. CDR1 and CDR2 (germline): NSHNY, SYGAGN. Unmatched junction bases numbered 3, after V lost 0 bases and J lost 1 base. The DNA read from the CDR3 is TGTGCCAGCAGTGATGCGGGGGACTGGGGGAACTATGCTGAGCAGTTC. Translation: CASSDAGDWGNYAEQF. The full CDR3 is CASSDAGDWGNYAEQFF.

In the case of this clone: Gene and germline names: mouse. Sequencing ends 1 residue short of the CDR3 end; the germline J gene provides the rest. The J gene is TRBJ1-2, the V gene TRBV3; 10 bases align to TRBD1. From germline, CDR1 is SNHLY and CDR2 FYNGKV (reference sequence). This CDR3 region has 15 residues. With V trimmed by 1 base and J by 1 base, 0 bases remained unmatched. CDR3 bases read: TGTGCCAGCAGCTTAGGGACAGGGGGAAACTCCGACTACACC. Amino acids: CASSLGTGGNSDYT. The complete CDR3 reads CASSLGTGGNSDYTF.

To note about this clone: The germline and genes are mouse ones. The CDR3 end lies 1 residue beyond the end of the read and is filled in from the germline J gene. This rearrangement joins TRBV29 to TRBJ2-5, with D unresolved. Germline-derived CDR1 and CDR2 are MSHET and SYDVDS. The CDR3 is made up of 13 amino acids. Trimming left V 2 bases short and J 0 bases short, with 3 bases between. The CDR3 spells CASSLNNQDTQYF. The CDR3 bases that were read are TGTGCTAGCAGTTTAAACAACCAAGACACCCAGTAC. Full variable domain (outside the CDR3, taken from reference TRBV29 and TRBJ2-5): DMKVTQMPRYLIKRMGENVLLECGQDMSHETMYWYRQDPGLGLQLIYISYDVDSNSEGDIPKGYRVSRKKREHFSLILDSAKTNQTSVYFCASSLNNQDTQYFGPGTRLLVL.